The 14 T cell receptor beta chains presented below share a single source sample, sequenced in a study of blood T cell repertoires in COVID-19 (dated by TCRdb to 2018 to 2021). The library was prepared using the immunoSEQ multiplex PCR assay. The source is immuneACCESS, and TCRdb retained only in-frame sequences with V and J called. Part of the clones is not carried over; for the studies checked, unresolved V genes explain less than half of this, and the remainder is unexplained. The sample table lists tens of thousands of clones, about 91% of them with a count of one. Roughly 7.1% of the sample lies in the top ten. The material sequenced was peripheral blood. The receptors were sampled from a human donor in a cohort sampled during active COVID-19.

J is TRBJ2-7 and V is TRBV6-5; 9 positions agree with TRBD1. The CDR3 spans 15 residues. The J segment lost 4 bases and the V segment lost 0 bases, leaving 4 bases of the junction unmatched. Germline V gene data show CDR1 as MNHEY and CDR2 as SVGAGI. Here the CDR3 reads CASSYSPGQGYEQYF. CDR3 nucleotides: TGTGCCAGCAGTTACTCGCCGGGACAGGGATACGAGCAGTACTTC.

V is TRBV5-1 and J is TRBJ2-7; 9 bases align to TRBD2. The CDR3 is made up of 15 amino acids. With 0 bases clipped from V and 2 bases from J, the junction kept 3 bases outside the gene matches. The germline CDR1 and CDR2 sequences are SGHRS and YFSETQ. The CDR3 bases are TGCGCCAGCAGCTTGGGGGCTAGCGGGGCCTACGAGCAGTACTTC. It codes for CASSLGASGAYEQYF.

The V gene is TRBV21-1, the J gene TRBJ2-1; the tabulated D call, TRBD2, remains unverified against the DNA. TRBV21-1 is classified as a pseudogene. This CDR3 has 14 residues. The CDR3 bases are TGTGCCAGCAGCAAAAGAAAGCGGCCTATGGTGCAGTTCTTC. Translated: CASSKRKRPMVQFF.

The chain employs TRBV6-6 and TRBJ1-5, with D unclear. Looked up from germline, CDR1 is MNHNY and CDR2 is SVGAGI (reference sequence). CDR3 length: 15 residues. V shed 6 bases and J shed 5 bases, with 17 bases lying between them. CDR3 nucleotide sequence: TGTGCCAGCAGCCTCAGGCGGGATTTTTATCAGCCCCAGCATTTT. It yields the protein CASSLRRDFYQPQHF.

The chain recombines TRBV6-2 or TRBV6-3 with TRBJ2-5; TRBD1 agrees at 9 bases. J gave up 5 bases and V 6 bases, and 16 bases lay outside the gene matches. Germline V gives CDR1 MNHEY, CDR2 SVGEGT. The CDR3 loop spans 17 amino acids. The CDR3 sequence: CASSPNPNRGPGETQYF. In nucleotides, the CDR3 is TGTGCCAGCAGCCCTAACCCAAACAGGGGGCCTGGGGAGACCCAGTACTTC.

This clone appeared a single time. The CDR3 is CASSLLRINEQFF. The DNA of the CDR3 is TGTGCCAGCAGCTTACTCAGGATAAATGAGCAGTTCTTC. V is TRBV7-4 and J is TRBJ2-1; D is uncertain. CDR1 and CDR2 (germline): SGHVT, SQSDAQ. This CDR3 is 13 amino acids long. V was shortened by 2 bases and J by 7 bases, with 9 bases between the two germline ends.

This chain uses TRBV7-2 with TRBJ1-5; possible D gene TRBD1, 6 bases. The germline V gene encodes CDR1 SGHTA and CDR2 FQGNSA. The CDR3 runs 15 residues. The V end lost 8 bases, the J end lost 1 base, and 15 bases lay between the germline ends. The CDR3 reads CASRVGGSSNQPQHF. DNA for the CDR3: TGTGCCAGCCGGGTAGGGGGATCGAGCAATCAGCCCCAGCATTTT.

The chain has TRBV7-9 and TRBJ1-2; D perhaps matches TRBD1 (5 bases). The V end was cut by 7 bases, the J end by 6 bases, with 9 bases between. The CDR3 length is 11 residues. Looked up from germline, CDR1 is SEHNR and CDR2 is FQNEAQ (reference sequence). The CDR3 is CASKGRDGYTF. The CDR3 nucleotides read TGTGCCAGCAAGGGGCGAGATGGCTACACCTTC.

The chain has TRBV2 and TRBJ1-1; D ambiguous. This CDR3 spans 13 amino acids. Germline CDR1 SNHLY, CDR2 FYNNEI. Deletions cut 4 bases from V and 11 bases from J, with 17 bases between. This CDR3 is CASSALGAVGAFF. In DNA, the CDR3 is TGTGCCAGCAGTGCGCTGGGCGCCGTGGGTGCTTTCTTT.

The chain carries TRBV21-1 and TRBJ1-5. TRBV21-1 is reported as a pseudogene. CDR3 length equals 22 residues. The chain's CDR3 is CASSKVGAGRVEKDRGNQPQHF. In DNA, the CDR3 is TGTGCCAGCAGCAAAGTAGGGGCGGGAAGGGTAGAAAAAGACCGAGGCAATCAGCCCCAGCATTTT.

The CDR3 spells CASSAGTGRSETQYF. DNA of the CDR3: TGTGCCAGCAGCGCCGGGACAGGTCGGTCGGAGACCCAGTACTTC. V gene TRBV9 combines with J gene TRBJ2-5; TRBD1 aligns across 8 bases. Looked up from germline, CDR1 is SGDLS and CDR2 is YYNGEE. This CDR3 has 15 residues. Unmatched junction bases numbered 9, after V lost 3 bases and J lost 5 bases.

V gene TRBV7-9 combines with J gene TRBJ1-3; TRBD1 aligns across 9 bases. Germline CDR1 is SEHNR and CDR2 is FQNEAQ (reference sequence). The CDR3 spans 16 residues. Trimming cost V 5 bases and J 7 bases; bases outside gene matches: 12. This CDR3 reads CASSPGGQGGGNTIYF. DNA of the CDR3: TGTGCCAGCAGCCCAGGGGGACAGGGAGGTGGGAACACCATATATTTT. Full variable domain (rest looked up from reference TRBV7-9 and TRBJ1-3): DTGVSQNPRHKITKRGQNVTFRCDPISEHNRLYWYRQTLGQGPEFLTYFQNEAQLEKSRLLSDRFSAERPKGSFSTLEIQRTEQGDSAMYLCASSPGGQGGGNTIYFGEGSWLTVV.

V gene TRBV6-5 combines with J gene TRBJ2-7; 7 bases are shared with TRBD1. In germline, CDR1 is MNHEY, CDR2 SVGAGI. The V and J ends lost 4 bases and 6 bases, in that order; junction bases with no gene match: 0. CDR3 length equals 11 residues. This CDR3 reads CASSSGGEQYF. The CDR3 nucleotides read TGTGCCAGCAGTTCAGGGGGCGAGCAGTACTTC.

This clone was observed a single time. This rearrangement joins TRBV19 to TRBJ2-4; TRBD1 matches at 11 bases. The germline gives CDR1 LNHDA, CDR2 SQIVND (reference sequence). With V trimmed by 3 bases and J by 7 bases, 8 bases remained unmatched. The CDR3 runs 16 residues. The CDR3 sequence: CASSIPGRDRGNIQYF. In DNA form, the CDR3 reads TGTGCCAGTAGTATCCCCGGGCGGGACAGGGGGAACATTCAGTACTTC.